One T cell receptor (beta chain) is described in this entry. Its antigen remains unidentified. This sample was taken from a study of the immune and genomic landscape of osteosarcoma. Across the study: Diagnosis ages spanned roughly 5-90 years, median roughly 28. The cohort was enriched for poor-risk osteosarcoma.

The CDR3 runs to 12 residues. The germline gives CDR1 SQVTM, CDR2 ANQGSEA. V lost 4 bases and J 8 bases, leaving 13 bases between the germline ends. The study, taken as a whole, reports: Compared with cold C1, the hot C3 cluster had higher, still-low clonality. Clonality was benchmarked against external normal skin and healthy blood data.

Osteosarcoma specimens were post-treatment primary, local recurrence and metastasis tumors from poor-prognosis patients. This table comes from immunoSEQ multiplex PCR, and its TCRdb copy is limited to in-frame clones, with some not included. The repertoire consists of about 6,200 clones, with almost 70% occurring once and the leading ten covering 15%. This clonotype was obtained from a human donor with osteosarcoma. This rearrangement joins TRBV29-1 to TRBJ2-3, with D tentatively TRBD1 or TRBD2 (6 bases each). The sequenced sample was osteosarcoma tumor tissue from the lung. The CDR3 loop is CSVVTGGGTQYF. The CDR3 coding sequence is TGCAGCGTTGTTACTGGAGGGGGTACGCAGTATTTT.